The rows below give T cell receptor beta chains drawn from one sample of a study of OX40 agonist ivuxolimab in advanced cancers. TCRdb keeps only in-frame clones here, not all; method: immunoSEQ multiplex PCR. Among fewer than 80,000 clones, 70% to 90% were seen once, and the ten largest hold 6.1%. The sequenced sample was CD4+ or CD8+ T cells sorted from blood, obtained in a trial of the OX40 agonist ivuxolimab. The source is an adult with an advanced solid tumor such as melanoma, head and neck, liver or kidney cancer. Each CDR3 is given with its conserved first and last residue. D genes are given only for firm matches. Clone size is given for some rows only: seen once, a few or many times, or a class if the clone is expanded.

V,D,size,J,CDR3,DNA
TRBV2,NA,NA,TRBJ2-7,CASIGAPYYEQYF,TGTGCCAGCATTGGGGCGCCGTACTACGAGCAGTACTTC
TRBV10-3,TRBD1,NA,TRBJ2-1,CAISEKRGTGGNNEQFF,TGTGCCATCAGTGAGAAAAGGGGGACAGGGGGAAACAATGAGCAGTTCTTC
TRBV7-9,TRBD1,NA,TRBJ2-3,CASSKGQSTSTDTQYF,TGTGCCAGCAGCAAGGGACAGTCGACTAGCACAGATACGCAGTATTTT
TRBV6-5,NA,NA,TRBJ2-7,CASSPQSSGAYEQYF,TGTGCCAGCAGCCCGCAGTCTTCAGGGGCGTACGAGCAGTACTTC
TRBV28,TRBD1,NA,TRBJ1-2,CASSPQGQGGGYTF,TGTGCCAGCAGTCCTCAGGGACAGGGAGGAGGCTACACCTTC
TRBV29-1,NA,NA,TRBJ2-7,CSVEHLGEESYEQYF,TGCAGCGTTGAGCATCTAGGGGAAGAATCCTACGAGCAGTACTTC
TRBV5-1,TRBD1,NA,TRBJ1-2,CASSLRRGTDNYGYTF,TGCGCCAGCAGCTTACGAAGGGGGACAGACAACTATGGCTACACCTTC
TRBV7-8,TRBD1,NA,TRBJ1-1,CASSPDRGPGGGTEAFF,TGTGCCAGCAGCCCGGACAGGGGGCCCGGGGGTGGCACTGAAGCTTTCTTT
TRBV5-5,TRBD2,NA,TRBJ2-5,CASSLVAGGQETQYF,TGTGCCAGCAGCTTGGTAGCGGGAGGACAAGAGACCCAGTACTTC
TRBV23-1,NA,NA,TRBJ1-6,CASSQLNSPLHF,TGCGCCAGCAGTCAGTTAAATTCACCCCTCCACTTT
TRBV10-3,NA,NA,TRBJ2-6,CAISETGANVLTF,TGTGCCATCAGTGAAACTGGGGCCAACGTCCTGACTTTC
TRBV19,TRBD2,NA,TRBJ2-7,CASSKVGGDSGRNIYEQYF,TGTGCCAGTAGTAAGGTCGGGGGTGATAGCGGGAGAAATATTTACGAGCAGTACTTC
TRBV18,TRBD1,NA,TRBJ1-2,CASSPTGENYGYTF,TGTGCCAGCTCACCAACAGGGGAAAACTATGGCTACACCTTC
TRBV2,NA,once,TRBJ2-7,CASTVADSYEQYF,TGTGCCAGCACTGTGGCAGATTCCTACGAGCAGTACTTC
TRBV5-1,NA,NA,TRBJ1-2,CASSHGGARKRREYGYTF,TGCGCCAGCAGCCATGGTGGGGCTCGGAAACGTCGGGAATATGGCTACACCTTC
TRBV5-4,TRBD1,NA,TRBJ1-1,CASSLAGTGNTEAFF,TGTGCCAGCAGCTTGGCGGGGACAGGGAACACTGAAGCTTTCTTT
TRBV5-6,NA,few,TRBJ1-5,CASSLGLSQPQHF,TGTGCCAGCAGCTTGGGGCTAAGTCAGCCCCAGCATTTT
TRBV5-4,NA,NA,TRBJ2-2,CASSLGSRGWGTGELFF,TGTGCCAGCAGCTTGGGTTCAAGGGGCTGGGGCACCGGGGAGCTGTTTTTT
TRBV15,TRBD2,NA,TRBJ2-3,CATSRDYTFSGRAPDTQYF,TGTGCCACCAGCAGAGACTACACCTTCAGCGGGAGGGCCCCAGATACGCAGTATTTT
TRBV7-6,NA,NA,TRBJ2-1,CASSLSGGGYNEQFF,TGTGCCAGCAGCTTATCAGGGGGGGGCTACAATGAGCAGTTCTTC
TRBV7-2,TRBD2,NA,TRBJ2-1,CASTLAGGPGEQFF,TGTGCCAGCACCCTAGCGGGGGGGCCGGGGGAGCAGTTCTTC
TRBV4-3,NA,once,TRBJ1-1,CASSQDFTGTTEAFF,TGCGCCAGCAGCCAAGATTTTACAGGTACAACTGAAGCTTTCTTT
TRBV5-6,NA,once,TRBJ2-4,CASSLAGQVGAKNIQYF,TGTGCCAGCAGCTTGGCCGGGCAGGTCGGGGCCAAAAACATTCAGTACTTC
TRBV6-5,TRBD1,once,TRBJ1-2,CASSTGQGHYTF,TGTGCCAGCAGTACCGGACAGGGGCACTACACCTTC
TRBV7-6,NA,NA,TRBJ2-1,CASSLESGVARSYNEQFF,TGTGCCAGCAGCTTAGAATCTGGGGTCGCCCGCTCCTACAATGAGCAGTTCTTC
TRBV16,NA,NA,TRBJ2-1,CASSQFNNEQFF,TGTGCCAGCAGCCAGTTCAACAATGAGCAGTTCTTC
TRBV19,TRBD1,NA,TRBJ1-5,CASSAQGVVNQPQHF,TGTGCCAGTAGTGCACAGGGGGTTGTAAATCAGCCCCAGCATTTT
TRBV2,NA,NA,TRBJ2-3,CASSERGYSTDTQYF,TGTGCCAGCAGTGAACGGGGGTATAGCACAGATACGCAGTATTTT
TRBV7-2,NA,NA,TRBJ2-1,CASSLAPGGDEQFF,TGTGCCAGCAGCTTAGCTCCCGGGGGCGATGAGCAGTTCTTC
TRBV11-3,NA,NA,TRBJ2-6,CASSAMSSGANVLTF,TGTGCCAGCAGCGCCATGAGCTCTGGGGCCAACGTCCTGACTTTC
TRBV30,NA,NA,TRBJ1-1,CAWSRDAGTEAFF,TGTGCCTGGAGTAGGGACGCTGGCACTGAAGCTTTCTTT
TRBV7-2,NA,NA,TRBJ1-1,CASSPISTTEAFF,TGTGCCAGCAGCCCCATATCTACGACTGAAGCTTTCTTT
TRBV5-1,TRBD1,NA,TRBJ1-1,CASSTQTGLNTEAFF,TGCGCCAGCAGCACCCAGACAGGGTTAAACACTGAAGCTTTCTTT
TRBV7-9,NA,NA,TRBJ1-2,CASSLTHSLNYGYTF,TGTGCCAGCAGCTTAACCCACAGTCTTAACTATGGCTACACCTTC
TRBV6-5,NA,NA,TRBJ2-1,CASSYDRGGADEQFF,TGTGCCAGCAGTTATGACCGCGGCGGGGCGGATGAGCAGTTCTTC
TRBV7-4,NA,few,TRBJ1-6,CASSPLNSVGGSSYNSPLHF,TGTGCCAGCAGCCCACTTAATAGTGTAGGCGGGAGCTCCTATAATTCACCCCTCCACTTT
TRBV5-1,NA,many,TRBJ1-2,CASSLDVYGYTF,TGCGCCAGCAGCTTGGACGTCTATGGCTACACCTTC
TRBV7-2,NA,NA,TRBJ2-5,CASSSGGGLGETQYF,TGTGCCAGCAGCTCTGGGGGAGGACTCGGAGAGACCCAGTACTTC
TRBV10-3,NA,NA,TRBJ1-5,CAISGSGGLQHF,TGTGCCATCAGTGGGTCGGGGGGATTACAGCATTTT
TRBV11-2,NA,NA,TRBJ2-1,CASTKGGGTYNEQFF,TGTGCCAGCACCAAAGGGGGAGGGACCTACAATGAGCAGTTCTTC
TRBV19,NA,NA,TRBJ2-2,CASSIGTANTGELFF,TGTGCCAGTAGTATAGGGACAGCTAACACCGGGGAGCTGTTTTTT
TRBV5-8,TRBD1,NA,TRBJ1-6,CASSGDRAREPLHF,TGTGCCAGCAGCGGGGACAGGGCTAGGGAACCCCTCCACTTT
TRBV25-1,NA,NA,TRBJ2-5,CASSEPQETQYF,TGTGCCAGCAGTGAGCCTCAAGAGACCCAGTACTTC
TRBV2,NA,once,TRBJ1-3,CASSERDTILYF,TGTGCCAGCAGTGAGAGGGACACCATACTATATTTT
TRBV15,NA,NA,TRBJ1-4,CATSRIPHRVGEKLFF,TGTGCCACCAGCAGAATACCCCATCGGGTGGGTGAAAAACTGTTTTTT
TRBV19,NA,NA,TRBJ1-2,CASSMTDLSSYTF,TGTGCCAGTAGTATGACAGATCTTTCGAGCTACACCTTC